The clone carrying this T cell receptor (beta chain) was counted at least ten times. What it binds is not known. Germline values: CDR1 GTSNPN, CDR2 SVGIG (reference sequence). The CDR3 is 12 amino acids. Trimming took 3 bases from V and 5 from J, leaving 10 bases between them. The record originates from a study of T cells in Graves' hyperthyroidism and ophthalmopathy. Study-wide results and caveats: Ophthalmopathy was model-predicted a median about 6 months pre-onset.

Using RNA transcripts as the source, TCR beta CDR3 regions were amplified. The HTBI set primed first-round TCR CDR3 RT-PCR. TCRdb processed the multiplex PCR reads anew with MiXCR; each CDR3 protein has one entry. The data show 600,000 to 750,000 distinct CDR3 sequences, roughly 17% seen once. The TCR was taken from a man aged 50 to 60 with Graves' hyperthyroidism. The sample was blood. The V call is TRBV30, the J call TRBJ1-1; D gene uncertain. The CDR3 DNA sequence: TGTGCCTGGAGCGAGAGGAATACTGAAGCTTTCTTT. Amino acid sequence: CAWSERNTEAFF.